A single sample gave rise to the 4 T cell receptor beta chains below, sequenced in a study of blood T cell repertoires in COVID-19. Using immunoSEQ multiplex PCR, the repertoire was profiled, and TCRdb retains in-frame clones only, with some absent. The data show more than 200,000 clones, 70% to 90% seen once. Sequencing used PBMCs or T cells enriched from blood (not recorded which). The source is a woman between 40 and 55 years old with acute COVID-19.

This sequence joins TRBV27 and TRBJ1-1; the D is unclear. The germline gives CDR1 MNHEY, CDR2 SMNVEV (reference sequence). The CDR3 covers 14 residues. The V end was cut by 6 bases, the J end by 3 bases, with 14 bases between. The CDR3 loop reads CASRSDGIYTEAFF. CDR3 sequence (DNA): TGTGCCAGCAGAAGCGACGGAATTTACACTGAAGCTTTCTTT.

The chain has TRBV29-1 and TRBJ2-2, with 8 bases matching TRBD2. Germline loops: CDR1 SQVTM, CDR2 ANQGSEA. The CDR3 is made up of 14 amino acids. J gave up 0 bases and V 6 bases, and 3 bases lay outside the gene matches. DNA of the CDR3: TGCAGCGTCCGGACTAGCCCGAACACCGGGGAGCTGTTTTTT. This gives the protein CSVRTSPNTGELFF.

The chain uses TRBV5-4 and TRBJ2-1; 7 nucleotides agree with TRBD2. The junction had 4 bases not matched to a gene; V was cut back by 0 bases and J by 4 bases. This CDR3 has 15 amino acids. Germline CDR1 is SGHNT and CDR2 is YYREEE (reference sequence). The CDR3 region has the DNA TGTGCCAGCAGCTTGGAACTAGCGACGTACAATGAGCAGTTCTTC. Translated, it gives CASSLELATYNEQFF.

The chain joins TRBV9 to TRBJ2-7; TRBD2 agrees at 14 bases. Germline CDR1 is SGDLS and CDR2 is YYNGEE. J was trimmed by 4 bases and V by 4 bases; bases with no gene match: 7. The CDR3 has 16 amino acids. The CDR3 loop reads CASSPTRTSGRYEQYF. Written as DNA, the CDR3 is TGTGCCAGCAGCCCTACCCGGACTAGCGGGAGGTACGAGCAGTACTTC. Variable domain in full (rest from reference TRBV9 and TRBJ2-7): DSGVTQTPKHLITATGQRVTLRCSPRSGDLSVYWYQQSLDQGLQFLIQYYNGEERAKGNILERFSAQQFPDLHSELNLSSLELGDSALYFCASSPTRTSGRYEQYFGPGTRLTVT.